The present entry profiles one TCR beta chain with its context. Its specificity is not known. This specimen comes from a study of T-cell memory formation after mild COVID-19. Study results and limitations: Day 15 to 85 contractors were CD4/CD8 balanced; later expanders leaned CD4+. Within pre-infection memory, some responding clones were found, suggesting cross-reactive memory joined.

The CDR3 spans 14 residues. Trimming cost V 3 bases and J 5 bases; bases outside gene matches: 5. Germline V lookup: CDR1 SGHRS, CDR2 YFSETQ. TCRdb processed the 5' RACE reads anew with MiXCR; each CDR3 protein has one entry. Here the sample spans about 270,000 distinct CDR3 sequences, 15% to 17% being singletons. The sequence derives from an adult woman who had mild COVID-19 (a few samples of this study predate the infection). Cell type and time point are not known. Sequences were obtained from PBMCs or a T cell subset sorted from them (not recorded which). The rearrangement joins TRBV5-1 to TRBJ1-1; 9 nucleotides line up with TRBD1. CDR3 residues: CASSSQGARTEAFF. CDR3 nucleotide sequence: TGCGCCAGCAGCTCACAGGGGGCACGGACTGAAGCTTTCTTT.